One and the same sample provided the 15 T cell receptor beta chains below, sequenced in a study of cytomegalovirus exposure and HLA in healthy donors (dated by TCRdb to about 2017). Library method: the immunoSEQ multiplex PCR assay. TCRdb carries this immuneACCESS record with in-frame sequences only. Its versions omit some clonotypes, under half of them owing to an unresolved V gene in the studies checked, with the rest unexplained. Counted in this sample were about 200,000 clones; roughly 80% of them appeared once. The ten largest make up around 5.5% of the sample. The sample was PBMCs. These receptors all stem from a young woman in good health and CMV-seronegative.

The genes are TRBV6-5 and TRBJ2-7, with 7 bases matching TRBD1. This CDR3 is 15 amino acids long. The J segment lost 0 bases and the V segment lost 4 bases, leaving 6 bases of the junction unmatched. CDR1 MNHEY and CDR2 SVGAGI come from the germline V gene. The CDR3: CASSLDRTHSYEQYF. CDR3 nucleotide sequence: TGTGCCAGCAGTTTGGACAGGACCCACTCCTACGAGCAGTACTTC.

The chain carries TRBV19 and TRBJ2-3; 8 bases agree with TRBD1. Trimming removed 5 bases from V and 1 base from J; junction bases left unmatched: 2. The CDR3 extends over 14 amino acids. Germline V gene sequence: CDR1 LNHDA, CDR2 SQIVND (reference sequence). The CDR3 here is CASSSGGGTDTQYF. DNA for the CDR3: TGTGCCAGTAGTTCAGGGGGCGGCACAGATACGCAGTATTTT.

The genes are TRBV2 and TRBJ1-1; 7 nucleotides align to TRBD1. Looked up from germline, CDR1 is SNHLY and CDR2 is FYNNEI. CDR3 size: 13 residues. The V segment lost 6 bases and the J segment 2 bases; nucleotides outside the gene matches: 3. The CDR3 region is CASRGQSNTEAFF. The CDR3 bases are TGTGCCAGCAGGGGACAGTCTAACACTGAAGCTTTCTTT. Complete variable domain (other parts from reference TRBV2 and TRBJ1-1): EPEVTQTPSHQVTQMGQEVILRCVPISNHLYFYWYRQILGQKVEFLVSFYNNEISEKSEIFDDQFSVERPDGSNFTLKIRSTKLEDSAMYFCASRGQSNTEAFFGQGTRLTVV.

In nucleotides, the CDR3 is TGTGCCAGCAGCAACTGGGACAGGGCCACTGAAGCTTTCTTT. It encodes CASSNWDRATEAFF. The chain combines TRBV7-9 with TRBJ1-1; 9 bases line up with TRBD1. The V and J ends lost 5 bases and 4 bases, in that order; junction bases with no gene match: 5. CDR1 is SEHNR, CDR2 FQNEAQ, per germline (reference sequence). The CDR3 is 14 amino acids.

The chain employs TRBV30 and TRBJ1-4; unclear D gene. Trimming took off 0 bases at V and 7 bases at J, with 12 bases between the two ends. Germline V gene data show CDR1 as GTSNPN and CDR2 as SVGIG (reference sequence). The CDR3 runs to 14 residues. In DNA, the CDR3 is TGTGCCTGGAGTGTAACCGGGTGGGGTGAAAAACTGTTTTTT. Translated, it gives CAWSVTGWGEKLFF.

The CDR3 nucleotides read TGTGCCAGCAGTGAATCGGGGACAGGAGTCACTGAAGCTTTCTTT. This encodes CASSESGTGVTEAFF. The rearrangement links TRBV25-1 to TRBJ1-1; 8 bases align to TRBD1. This CDR3 is built from 15 residues. Germline loops: CDR1 MGHDK, CDR2 SYGVNS. Germline trimming cut 1 base from V and 4 bases from J; bases unmatched to any gene: 5.

V usage is TRBV19 and J usage is TRBJ2-7, with 7 positions matching TRBD1. Germline lookup yields CDR1 LNHDA and CDR2 SQIVND (reference sequence). The V gene end was trimmed by 2 bases and the J gene end by 4 bases; junction bases not matched to a gene: 2. The CDR3 runs to 13 residues. CDR3 coding DNA: TGTGCCAGTAGTATATACAGGGGTTACGAGCAGTACTTC. It is translated as CASSIYRGYEQYF.

CDR3 residues: CASSPTSGPLGTEAFF. In DNA form, the CDR3 reads TGCGCCAGCAGCCCGACCTCCGGGCCTTTGGGCACTGAAGCTTTCTTT. The chain combines TRBV5-1 with TRBJ1-1; D remains ambiguous. Germline V gives CDR1 SGHRS, CDR2 YFSETQ. The CDR3 has 16 amino acids. V was clipped by 4 bases and J by 4 bases, with 20 bases between them.

The chain is built from TRBV5-1 and TRBJ2-7, with D perhaps given as TRBD1 or TRBD2 (5 bases each). The CDR3 is 14 residues long. Germline V gene sequence: CDR1 SGHRS, CDR2 YFSETQ. Trimming removed 3 bases from V and 2 bases from J, with 12 bases in between. CDR3 bases: TGCGCCAGCAGCTCCGGGACGGAAACCTACGAGCAGTACTTC. Protein sequence: CASSSGTETYEQYF.

Only a few counts were recorded for this clone. The chain links TRBV18 to TRBJ1-1; D is ambiguous. The CDR3 sequence is 14 residues long. The V gene's germline CDR1 is KGHSH and CDR2 LQKENI. The V gene lost 0 bases and the J gene lost 4 bases, with 9 bases spanning the gap. The CDR3 DNA is TGTGCCAGCTCACCACCTGGGAGTTCCACTGAAGCTTTCTTT. Its translation: CASSPPGSSTEAFF. Full variable domain (missing parts from reference TRBV18 and TRBJ1-1): NAGVMQNPRHLVRRRGQEARLRCSPMKGHSHVYWYRQLPEEGLKFMVYLQKENIIDESGMPKERFSAEFPKEGPSILRIQQVVRGDSAAYFCASSPPGSSTEAFFGQGTRLTVV.

The gene calls are TRBV4-2 and TRBJ1-1; unclear D gene. Germline CDR1 is LGHNA and CDR2 is YNFKEQ. V lost 0 bases, J lost 4 bases, and 12 bases lay in between. The CDR3 spans 15 residues. The CDR3 DNA reads as TGTGCCAGCAGCCAAGAGATGTCCGGGCCCACTGAAGCTTTCTTT. Its translation: CASSQEMSGPTEAFF.

The gene calls are TRBV27 and TRBJ1-1, with unresolved D. The CDR3 contains 14 residues. V was trimmed by 5 bases and J by 6 bases, leaving 16 bases between them. CDR1 is MNHEY, CDR2 SMNVEV, per germline (reference sequence). For the CDR3, the DNA is TGTGCCAGCAGTACTGGACTAACAGCCCCTGAAGCTTTCTTT. This sequence encodes CASSTGLTAPEAFF.

The chain links TRBV28 to TRBJ1-1, with D tentatively TRBD1 (6 bases). The ends were cut back, 8 bases at V and 0 bases at J, with 10 bases in the middle. The CDR3 loop spans 13 amino acids. The germline V gene has CDR1 MDHEN and CDR2 SYDVKM. This CDR3 reads CASLGQLNTEAFF. The CDR3 nucleotides are TGTGCCAGCCTCGGACAGTTGAACACTGAAGCTTTCTTT.

The chain carries TRBV2 and TRBJ1-5, with 7 bases fitting TRBD1. This CDR3 contains 14 residues. With 6 bases clipped from V and 4 bases from J, the junction kept 6 bases outside the gene matches. Germline V gives CDR1 SNHLY, CDR2 FYNNEI. The CDR3, as DNA: TGTGCCAGCAGGGAGGGGACAGCTAATCAGCCCCAGCATTTT. Translated, it gives CASREGTANQPQHF.

The chain uses TRBV9 and TRBJ2-7; 7 bases agree with TRBD2. V dropped 4 bases and J dropped 0; count of bases not matched to a gene: 4. CDR1 and CDR2 from the germline V gene are SGDLS and YYNGEE. The length of the CDR3 is 14 residues. The CDR3 reads CASSLSGTSYEQYF. The CDR3 coding sequence is TGTGCCAGCAGCTTAAGCGGGACCTCCTACGAGCAGTACTTC.